This T cell receptor beta chain was documented in a study of blood T cell repertoires in COVID-19. Study at large: From T cells, B-cell-depleted T cells, or PBMCs came the material, which was cDNA or gDNA.

Only in-frame clones appear in the TCRdb table, and some are missing; sequencing was by immunoSEQ multiplex PCR. The sample contains some 270,000 clones, roughly 91% of which appear only once. What was sequenced was peripheral blood. The TCR comes from a man under 40 with acute or convalescent COVID-19.

The CDR3 reads CASSPNRNTEAFF. CDR3 nucleotide sequence: TGTGCCAGCAGCCCAAACAGGAACACTGAAGCTTTCTTT. The genes are TRBV3-1 (or the pseudogene TRBV3-2) and TRBJ1-1; the D is unclear. V lost 4 bases and J 1 base, leaving 7 bases between the germline ends. The CDR3 spans 13 residues. From germline, CDR1 is LGHDT and CDR2 YNNKEL (reference sequence).